This T cell receptor beta chain was sequenced for a study of Tregs in tolerant kidney transplant recipients (dated by TCRdb to about 2019). Regarding the research as a whole: The transplants used related donors along with nonmyeloablative bone marrow transplantation, and in the human trials mixed chimerism was transient. TCRbeta sequencing was used in the study to identify donor-specific regulatory T cells before combined kidney and bone marrow transplantation, and the identified cells were then tracked after transplant. Beyond this particular receptor, the publication reports: In tolerant patients, the expansion of donor-specific Tregs was greater than global Treg expansion, suggesting that the expansion was antigen-driven rather than nonspecific. The study was limited by small patient numbers, and the findings need validation in larger populations and under other immunosuppression protocols. PCR primers changed over time for some patients, so nucleotide-level comparison across those patients' samples was not possible. The most biologically relevant and donor-specific TCRbeta repertoire appeared to be identified by expanding Tregs with activated donor B cells. Biological reproducibility was not directly addressed, though technical replication error appeared minimal.

Genomic DNA was extracted from sorted cells with the QIAGEN DNeasy Blood and Tissue Kit for TCRbeta CDR3 sequencing. Through immunoSEQ, high-throughput TCRbeta CDR3 sequencing was done commercially, including PCR amplification with internal controls and bias correction. The paper's data handling went like this. Unique productive TCRbeta sequences were defined by CDR3 nucleotide sequence when primers matched and otherwise by CDR3 amino acid sequence together with Vbeta and Jbeta genes. To correct sorting error, sequences shared between sorted populations at a frequency ratio of 2:1 or less were removed; the rest were assigned to the higher population. Sequences were defined as donor-reactive when expanded at least 5-fold in CFSE-low cells versus unstimulated cells and present at a frequency of at least 0.01% in CFSE-low cells. Repertoire divergence was quantified by Jensen-Shannon divergence calculated from the top 100 TCRbeta sequences ranked by frequency. For samples with multiple sequencing runs, sorting error was corrected separately for each run before the runs were pooled. TCRdb provides this immuneACCESS table in a form limited to in-frame rearrangements. Some clones are lacking; in checked studies, under half of them reflect an unresolved V gene, and why the rest are absent is not known. D and trimming come from the DNA, and the V and J calls and clone size come from that table. The sample table shows under 95,000 clones, and approximately 90% are seen once. The leading ten clones occupy approximately 0.35% of the sample.

For this clone: Its antigen is unknown. There are no base qualities to consult, and no much larger clone falls within one base.

V and J lose 0 bases and 6 bases, and a span of 9 bases separates them. According to the germline V gene (reference sequence), CDR1 reads LNHNV and CDR2 reads YYDKDF. Measured from the cysteine to the phenylalanine, the CDR3 is 13 residues long. Just the 39-base CDR3 DNA is kept, in frame starting at base 1. The time point label corresponds to: blood sample drawn before combined kidney and bone marrow transplant. Unstimulated Tregs (CD4+CD25+CD127-), CD4+ non-Tregs (CD4+CD25-), CD4 and CD8 cells were FACS-sorted from thawed PBMCs. Thawed PBMCs were rested overnight at 37 degrees C with 200 to 250 IU/ml IL-2 before Treg sorting. The patients were several recipients of combined kidney and bone marrow transplants from the ITN036ST trial, and samples were available only from these trial subjects. Healthy control blood was processed by Ficoll density gradient to PBMCs and cryopreserved; patient PBMCs were collected before and after transplant.

The chain employs TRBV15 and TRBJ2-7; possibly the D gene is TRBD1, per 6 matching bases. The source was Tregs from blood, collected before the transplant. The TCR comes from a human donor who received a combined kidney and bone marrow transplant. The nucleotides are TGTGCCACCAGCAGAGATGTGGGGGCCGAGCAGTACTTC. Its protein product is CATSRDVGAEQYF.